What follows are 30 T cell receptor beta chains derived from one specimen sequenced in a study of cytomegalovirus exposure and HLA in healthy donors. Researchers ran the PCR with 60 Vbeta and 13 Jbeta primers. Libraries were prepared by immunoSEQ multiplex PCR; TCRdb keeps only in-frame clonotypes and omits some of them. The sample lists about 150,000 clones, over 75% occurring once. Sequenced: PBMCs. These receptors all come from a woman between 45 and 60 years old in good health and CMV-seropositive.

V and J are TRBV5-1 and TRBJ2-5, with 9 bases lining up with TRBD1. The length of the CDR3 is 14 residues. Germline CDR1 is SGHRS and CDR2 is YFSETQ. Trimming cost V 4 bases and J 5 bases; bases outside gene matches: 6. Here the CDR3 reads CASSPRTGDETQYF. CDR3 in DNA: TGCGCCAGCAGCCCCCGGACAGGGGATGAGACCCAGTACTTC. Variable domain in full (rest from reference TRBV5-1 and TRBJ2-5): KAGVTQTPRYLIKTRGQQVTLSCSPISGHRSVSWYQQTPGQGLQFLFEYFSETQRNKGNFPGRFSGRQFSNSRSEMNVSTLELGDSALYLCASSPRTGDETQYFGPGTRLLVL.

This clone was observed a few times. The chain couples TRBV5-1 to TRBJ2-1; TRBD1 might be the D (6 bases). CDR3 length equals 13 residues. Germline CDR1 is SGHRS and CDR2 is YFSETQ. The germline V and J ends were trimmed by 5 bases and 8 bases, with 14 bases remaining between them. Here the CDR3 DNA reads TGCGCCAGCAGTATGGGACAAAGGGATGAGCAGTTCTTC. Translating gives CASSMGQRDEQFF. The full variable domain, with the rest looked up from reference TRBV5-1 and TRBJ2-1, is KAGVTQTPRYLIKTRGQQVTLSCSPISGHRSVSWYQQTPGQGLQFLFEYFSETQRNKGNFPGRFSGRQFSNSRSEMNVSTLELGDSALYLCASSMGQRDEQFFGPGTRLTVL.

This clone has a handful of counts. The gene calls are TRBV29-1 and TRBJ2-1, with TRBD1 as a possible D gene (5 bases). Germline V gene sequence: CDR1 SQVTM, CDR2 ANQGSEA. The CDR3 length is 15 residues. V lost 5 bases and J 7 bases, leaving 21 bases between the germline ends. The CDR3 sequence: CSVLGGRVGNNEQFF. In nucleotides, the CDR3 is TGCAGCGTTTTGGGCGGCAGGGTGGGTAATAATGAGCAGTTCTTC.

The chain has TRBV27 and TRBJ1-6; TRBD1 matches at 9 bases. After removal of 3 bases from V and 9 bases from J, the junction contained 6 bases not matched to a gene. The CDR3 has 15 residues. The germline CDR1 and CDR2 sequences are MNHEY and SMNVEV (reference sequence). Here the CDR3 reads CASSLRGQGGSPLHF. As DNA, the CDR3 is TGTGCCAGCAGTTTGAGGGGACAGGGAGGTTCACCCCTCCACTTT.

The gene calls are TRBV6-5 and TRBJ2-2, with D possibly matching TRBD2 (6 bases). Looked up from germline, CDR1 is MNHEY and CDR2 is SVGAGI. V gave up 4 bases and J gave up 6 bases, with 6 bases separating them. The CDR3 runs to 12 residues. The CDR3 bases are TGTGCCAGCAGTTCGGGAGCCGGGGAGCTGTTTTTT. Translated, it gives CASSSGAGELFF.

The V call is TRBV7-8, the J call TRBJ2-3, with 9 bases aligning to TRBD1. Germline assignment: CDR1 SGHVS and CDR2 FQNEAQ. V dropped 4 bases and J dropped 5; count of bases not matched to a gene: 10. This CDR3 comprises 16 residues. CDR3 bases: TGTGCCAGCAGCTCGCCACGGGACAGGGATGAAGATACGCAGTATTTT. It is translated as CASSSPRDRDEDTQYF.

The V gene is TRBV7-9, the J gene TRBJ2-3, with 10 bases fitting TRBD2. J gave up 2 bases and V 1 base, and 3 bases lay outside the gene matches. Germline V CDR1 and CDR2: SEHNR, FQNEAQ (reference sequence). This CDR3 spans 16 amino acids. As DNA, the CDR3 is TGTGCCAGCAGCTTAGAAGCGGGAGGGGCCACAGATACGCAGTATTTT. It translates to CASSLEAGGATDTQYF.

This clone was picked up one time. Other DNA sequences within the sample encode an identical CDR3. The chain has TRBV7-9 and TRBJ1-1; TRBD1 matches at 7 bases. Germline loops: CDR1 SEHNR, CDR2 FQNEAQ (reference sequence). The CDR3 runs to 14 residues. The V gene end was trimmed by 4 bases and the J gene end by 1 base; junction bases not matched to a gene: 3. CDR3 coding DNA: TGTGCCAGCAGCTCCGGGACAGCGAACACTGAAGCTTTCTTT. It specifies CASSSGTANTEAFF.

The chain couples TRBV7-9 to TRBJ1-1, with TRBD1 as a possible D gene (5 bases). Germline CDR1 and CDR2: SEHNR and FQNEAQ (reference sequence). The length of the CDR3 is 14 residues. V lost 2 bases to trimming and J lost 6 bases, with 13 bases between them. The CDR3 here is CASSLIQEGAEAFF. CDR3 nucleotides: TGTGCCAGCAGCTTAATACAGGAAGGTGCTGAAGCTTTCTTT.

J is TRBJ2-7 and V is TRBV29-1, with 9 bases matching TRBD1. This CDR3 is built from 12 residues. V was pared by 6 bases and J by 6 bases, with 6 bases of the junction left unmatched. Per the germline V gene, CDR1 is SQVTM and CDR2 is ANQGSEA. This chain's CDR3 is CSVADRGREQYF. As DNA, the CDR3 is TGCAGCGTAGCGGACAGGGGTCGCGAGCAGTACTTC.

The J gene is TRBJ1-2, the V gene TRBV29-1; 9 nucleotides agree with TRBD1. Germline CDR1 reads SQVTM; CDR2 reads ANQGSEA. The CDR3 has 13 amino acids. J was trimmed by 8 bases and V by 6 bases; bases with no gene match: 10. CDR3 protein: CSVATGQGRGYTF. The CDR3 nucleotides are TGCAGCGTCGCGACGGGACAGGGTAGGGGCTACACCTTC.

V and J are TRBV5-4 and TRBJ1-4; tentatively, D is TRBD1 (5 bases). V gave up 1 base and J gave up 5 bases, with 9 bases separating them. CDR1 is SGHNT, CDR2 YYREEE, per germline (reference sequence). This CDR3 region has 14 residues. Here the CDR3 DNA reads TGTGCCAGCAGCTTGACGGGGGACAATGAAAAACTGTTTTTT. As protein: CASSLTGDNEKLFF.

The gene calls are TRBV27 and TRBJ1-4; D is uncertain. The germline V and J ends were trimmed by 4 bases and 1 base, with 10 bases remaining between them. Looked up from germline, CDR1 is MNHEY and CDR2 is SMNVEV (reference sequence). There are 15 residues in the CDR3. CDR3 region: CASSYSRRTNEKLFF. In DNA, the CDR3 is TGTGCCAGCAGTTACTCTAGGCGAACTAATGAAAAACTGTTTTTT.

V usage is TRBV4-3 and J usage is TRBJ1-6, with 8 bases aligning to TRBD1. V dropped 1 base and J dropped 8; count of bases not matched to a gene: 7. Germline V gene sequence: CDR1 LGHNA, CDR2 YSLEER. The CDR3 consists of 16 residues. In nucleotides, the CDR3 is TGCGCCAGCAGCCAAGGGCGTGGACAGGGATATTCACCCCTCCACTTT. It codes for CASSQGRGQGYSPLHF.

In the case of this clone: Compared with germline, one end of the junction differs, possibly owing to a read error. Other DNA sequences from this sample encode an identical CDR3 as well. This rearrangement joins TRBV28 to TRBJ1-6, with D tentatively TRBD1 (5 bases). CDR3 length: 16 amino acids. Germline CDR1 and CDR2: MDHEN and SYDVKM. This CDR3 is CASSPQGIGANSPLHF. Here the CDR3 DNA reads TGTGCCAGCAGTCCCCAGGGTATAGGTGCCAATTCCCCCCTCCACTTT.

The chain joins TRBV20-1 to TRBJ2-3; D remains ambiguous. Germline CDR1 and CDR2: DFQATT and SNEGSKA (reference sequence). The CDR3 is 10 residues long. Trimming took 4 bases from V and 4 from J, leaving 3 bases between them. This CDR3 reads CSANSDTQYF. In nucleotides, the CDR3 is TGCAGTGCTAACTCAGATACGCAGTATTTT.

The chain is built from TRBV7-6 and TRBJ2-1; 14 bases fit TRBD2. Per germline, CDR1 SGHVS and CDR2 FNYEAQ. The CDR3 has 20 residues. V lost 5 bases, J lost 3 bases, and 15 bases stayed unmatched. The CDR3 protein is CASSGESGLAGELRYNEQFF. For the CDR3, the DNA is TGTGCCAGCAGCGGCGAATCGGGACTAGCGGGGGAACTCCGCTACAATGAGCAGTTCTTC. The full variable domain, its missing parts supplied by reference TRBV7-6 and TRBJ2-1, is GAGVSQSPRYKVTKRGQDVALRCDPISGHVSLYWYRQALGQGPEFLTYFNYEAQQDKSGLPNDRFSAERPEGSISTLTIQRTEQRDSAMYRCASSGESGLAGELRYNEQFFGPGTRLTVL.

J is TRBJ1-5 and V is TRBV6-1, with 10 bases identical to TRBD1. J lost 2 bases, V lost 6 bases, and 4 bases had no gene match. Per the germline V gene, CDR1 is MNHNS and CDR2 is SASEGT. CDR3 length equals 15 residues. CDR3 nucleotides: TGTGCCAGCAGCCAGACAGGGGGCCGCAATCAGCCCCAGCATTTT. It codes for CASSQTGGRNQPQHF.

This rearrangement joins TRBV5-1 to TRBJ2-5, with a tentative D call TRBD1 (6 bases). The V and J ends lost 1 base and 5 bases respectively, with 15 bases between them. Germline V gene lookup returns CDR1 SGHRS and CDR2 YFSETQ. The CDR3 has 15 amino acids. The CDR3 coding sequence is TGCGCCAGCAGCTTGTTGACCAGGGGCATGGAGACCCAGTACTTC. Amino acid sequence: CASSLLTRGMETQYF.

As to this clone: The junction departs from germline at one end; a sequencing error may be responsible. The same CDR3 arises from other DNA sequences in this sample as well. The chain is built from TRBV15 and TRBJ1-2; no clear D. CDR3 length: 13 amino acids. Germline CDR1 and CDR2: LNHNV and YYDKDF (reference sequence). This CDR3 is CATSRPNNYGYTF. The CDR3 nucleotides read TGCGCCACCAGCAGACCCAATAACTATGGCTACACCTTC.

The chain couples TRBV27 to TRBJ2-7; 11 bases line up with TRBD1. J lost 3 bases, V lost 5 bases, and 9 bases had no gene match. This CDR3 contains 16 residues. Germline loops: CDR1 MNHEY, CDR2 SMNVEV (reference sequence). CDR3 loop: CASSPRDRGRSYEQYF. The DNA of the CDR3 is TGTGCCAGCAGTCCCAGGGACAGGGGGAGAAGCTACGAGCAGTACTTC.

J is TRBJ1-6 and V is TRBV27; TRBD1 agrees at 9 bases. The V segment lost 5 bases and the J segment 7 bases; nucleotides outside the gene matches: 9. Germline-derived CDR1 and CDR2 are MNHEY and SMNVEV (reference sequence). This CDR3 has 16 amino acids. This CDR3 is CASSVRQGVGNSPLHF. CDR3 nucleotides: TGTGCCAGCAGTGTCCGACAGGGGGTCGGGAATTCACCCCTCCACTTT.

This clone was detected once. CDR3 in amino acids: CAWSVRRQLKADTQYF. The DNA for the CDR3 is TGTGCCTGGAGTGTACGTAGACAGCTAAAGGCAGATACGCAGTATTTT. The gene calls are TRBV30 and TRBJ2-3; D is perhaps TRBD1 (5 bases). This CDR3 comprises 16 residues. CDR1 and CDR2 (germline): GTSNPN, SVGIG (reference sequence). Trimming left V 0 bases short and J 4 bases short, with 17 bases between.

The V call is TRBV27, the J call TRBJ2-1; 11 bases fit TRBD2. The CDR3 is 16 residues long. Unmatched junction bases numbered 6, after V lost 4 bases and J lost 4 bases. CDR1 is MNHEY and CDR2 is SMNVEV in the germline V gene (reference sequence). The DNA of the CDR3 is TGTGCCAGCAGTTCCAGGACTAGCGGGCGGTACAATGAGCAGTTCTTC. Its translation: CASSSRTSGRYNEQFF.

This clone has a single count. In nucleotides, the CDR3 is TGTGCCAGCTCACCTGGGACAGACTACATGAACACTGAAGCTTTCTTT. Residues: CASSPGTDYMNTEAFF. This rearrangement joins TRBV18 to TRBJ1-1, with TRBD1 matching 7 bases. J lost 0 bases, V lost 3 bases, and 7 bases had no gene match. Per the germline V gene, CDR1 is KGHSH and CDR2 is LQKENI. The CDR3 spans 16 residues.

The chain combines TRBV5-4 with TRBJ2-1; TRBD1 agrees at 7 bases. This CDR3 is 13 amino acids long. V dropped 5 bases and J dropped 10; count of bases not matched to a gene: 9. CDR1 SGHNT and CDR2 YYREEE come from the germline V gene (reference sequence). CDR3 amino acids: CASSSLPGQEQFF. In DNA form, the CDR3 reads TGTGCCAGCAGTTCGCTTCCGGGACAGGAGCAGTTCTTC. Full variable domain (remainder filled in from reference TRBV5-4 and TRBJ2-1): ETGVTQSPTHLIKTRGQQVTLRCSSQSGHNTVSWYQQALGQGPQFIFQYYREEENGRGNFPPRFSGLQFPNYSSELNVNALELDDSALYLCASSSLPGQEQFFGPGTRLTVL.

CDR3 coding DNA: TGTGCCAGCAGCTCACTGACAGGGAGGAACACCGGGGAGCTGTTTTTT. This sequence encodes CASSSLTGRNTGELFF. J is TRBJ2-2 and V is TRBV7-9; 7 bases match TRBD1. Germline loops: CDR1 SEHNR, CDR2 FQNEAQ (reference sequence). The CDR3 loop spans 16 amino acids. Losses at the gene ends were 4 bases for V and 1 base for J; bases not matched to a gene: 6.

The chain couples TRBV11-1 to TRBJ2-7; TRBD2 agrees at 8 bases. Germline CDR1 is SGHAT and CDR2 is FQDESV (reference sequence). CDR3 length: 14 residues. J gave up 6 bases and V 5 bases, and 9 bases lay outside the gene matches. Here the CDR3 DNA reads TGTGCCAGCAGCATACTAGCGGACTTGAGCGAGCAGTACTTC. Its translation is CASSILADLSEQYF.

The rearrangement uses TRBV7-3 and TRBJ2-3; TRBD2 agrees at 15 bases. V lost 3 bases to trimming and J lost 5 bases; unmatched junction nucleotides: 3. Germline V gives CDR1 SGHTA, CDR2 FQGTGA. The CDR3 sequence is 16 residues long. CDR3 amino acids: CASSLGLAGGVDTQYF. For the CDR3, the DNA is TGTGCCAGCAGCTTGGGACTAGCGGGAGGAGTAGATACGCAGTATTTT. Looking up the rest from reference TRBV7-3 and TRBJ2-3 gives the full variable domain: GAGVSQTPSNKVTEKGKYVELRCDPISGHTALYWYRQSLGQGPEFLIYFQGTGAADDSGLPNDRFFAVRPEGSVSTLKIQRTERGDSAVYLCASSLGLAGGVDTQYFGPGTRLTVL.

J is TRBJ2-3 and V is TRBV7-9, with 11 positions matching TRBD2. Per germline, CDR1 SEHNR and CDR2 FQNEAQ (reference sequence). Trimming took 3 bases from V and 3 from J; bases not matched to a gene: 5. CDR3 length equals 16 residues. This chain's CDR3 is CASSFKLAGDTDTQYF. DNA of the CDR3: TGTGCCAGCAGCTTTAAACTAGCGGGGGATACAGATACGCAGTATTTT.